Presented here are 4 T cell receptor beta chains from one specimen sequenced in a study of cytomegalovirus exposure and HLA in healthy donors. PCR involved 60 Vbeta and 13 Jbeta primers. The data were produced by immunoSEQ multiplex PCR, yet TCRdb's version contains in-frame clones alone and is incomplete. The sample yields 150,000 to 200,000 clones, about three quarters seen once. The sequenced sample consisted of PBMCs. The receptors here all came from a man aged 40-49 years in good health and CMV-seronegative.

V and J are TRBV27 and TRBJ1-6; perhaps TRBD1 as D (6 bases). The CDR3 spans 13 residues. Trimming shortened V by 6 bases and J by 7 bases, and 10 bases separated the two germline ends. Germline V gene data show CDR1 as MNHEY and CDR2 as SMNVEV (reference sequence). CDR3 in amino acids: CASSRDINSPLHF. CDR3 DNA: TGTGCCAGCAGCCGGGACATCAATTCACCCCTCCACTTT.

The CDR3 sequence is CASTSGGAQTQYF. CDR3 nucleotide sequence: TGTGCCAGCACCAGCGGGGGGGCTCAGACCCAGTACTTC. The chain couples TRBV6-6 to TRBJ2-5; TRBD2 matches at 10 bases. The germline gives CDR1 MNHNY, CDR2 SVGAGI (reference sequence). V lost 7 bases to trimming and J lost 6 bases; unmatched junction nucleotides: 5. This CDR3 is built from 13 residues.

The chain joins TRBV11-1 to TRBJ2-3, with a weak D call TRBD1 (6 bases). V lost 5 bases and J 2 bases, leaving 14 bases between the germline ends. This CDR3 has 15 amino acids. Germline V gene lookup returns CDR1 SGHAT and CDR2 FQDESV (reference sequence). Here the CDR3 reads CASSLQQGFTDTQYF. CDR3 coding DNA: TGTGCCAGCAGCCTACAACAGGGATTCACAGATACGCAGTATTTT.

The genes are TRBV11-3 and TRBJ2-3; 11 bases line up with TRBD2. Germline V gene sequence: CDR1 SGHNT, CDR2 YENEEA. Trimming took 3 bases from V and 6 from J; bases not matched to a gene: 5. The CDR3 covers 15 residues. The CDR3 region has the DNA TGTGCCAGCAGCTTTAGCGGGAGGGCTGTGGATACGCAGTATTTT. Encoded protein: CASSFSGRAVDTQYF.